Given below is one TCR beta chain in context. Primers for the PCR totalled 60 Vbeta and 13 Jbeta. The protocol was immunoSEQ multiplex PCR, while the TCRdb copy is restricted to in-frame clones and leaves out a portion. The table shows about 120,000 clones, with approximately 80% occurring only once. This sample was included in a study of cytomegalovirus exposure and HLA in healthy donors. The CDR3 sequence is 12 residues long. Trimming removed 8 bases at V and 3 bases at J, with 8 bases between. The germline CDR1 and CDR2 sequences are MNHNS and SASEGT. The clonotype originates from a woman in her 40s in good health and CMV-seropositive. The sequenced material came from PBMCs. The chain carries TRBV6-1 and TRBJ2-1; D ambiguous. The CDR3 bases are TGTGCCAGCGTAGATTTCTACAATGAGCAGTTCTTC. Protein: CASVDFYNEQFF.